This T cell receptor (beta chain) was recovered during a study of blood T cell repertoires in COVID-19. Study-wide context: COVID-19 samples, acute and convalescent, were from the United States, Italy and Spain.

Clones were read by immunoSEQ multiplex PCR, and TCRdb kept only the in-frame ones, dropping some. The sample lists about 240,000 clones, about four fifths occurring once. Germline loops: CDR1 MNHEY, CDR2 SVGAGI. The V gene lost 2 bases and the J gene lost 4 bases, with 11 bases spanning the gap. The CDR3 covers 15 residues. Allocation to cohorts depended on clinical history reported by the participants. Up to 2 weeks before entering the study, exposed participants had met a COVID-19 case. The chain is built from TRBV6-5 and TRBJ2-2; possible D gene TRBD2, 7 bases. The material sequenced was PBMCs or T cells enriched from blood (not recorded which). The source is a woman in her 40s who had been exposed to COVID-19. CDR3 in amino acids: CASSYGGALTGELFF. The CDR3 DNA follows: TGTGCCAGCAGTTACGGGGGGGCGCTCACCGGGGAGCTGTTTTTT.